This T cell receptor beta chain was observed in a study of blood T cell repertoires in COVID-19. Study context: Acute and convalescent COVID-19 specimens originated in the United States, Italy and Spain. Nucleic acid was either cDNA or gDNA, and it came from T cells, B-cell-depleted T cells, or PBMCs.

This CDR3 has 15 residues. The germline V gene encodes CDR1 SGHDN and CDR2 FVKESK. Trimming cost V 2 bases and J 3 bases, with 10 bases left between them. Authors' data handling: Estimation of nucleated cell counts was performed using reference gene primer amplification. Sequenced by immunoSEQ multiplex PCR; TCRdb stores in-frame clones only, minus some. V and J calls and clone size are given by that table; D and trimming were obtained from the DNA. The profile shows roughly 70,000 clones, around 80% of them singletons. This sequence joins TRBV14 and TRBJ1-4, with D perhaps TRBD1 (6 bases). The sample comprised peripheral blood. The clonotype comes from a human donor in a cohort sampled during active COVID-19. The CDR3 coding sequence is TGTGCCAGCAGCCAAAACAGGGTGGCTAATGAAAAACTGTTTTTT. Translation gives CASSQNRVANEKLFF.